A single sample is the source of the 15 T cell receptor beta chains below, sequenced in a study of T cell responses to AZD1222 COVID-19 vaccine. Produced via immunoSEQ multiplex PCR; TCRdb's table is partial and in-frame only. Seen here are roughly 76,000 clones, just over 85% observed once, and the top ten hold about 2.5%. The sample was peripheral blood, taken on day 0 of AZD1222 vaccination. The receptors were sampled from an adult in good health.

The chain has TRBV28 and TRBJ2-7; D unclear. Looked up from germline, CDR1 is MDHEN and CDR2 is SYDVKM. The CDR3 extends over 13 amino acids. Trimming cost V 6 bases and J 3 bases, with 12 bases left between them. The CDR3 DNA reads as TGTGCCAGCAGCCGATTCCGAAACTACGAGCAGTACTTC. It is translated as CASSRFRNYEQYF.

The V call is TRBV29-1, the J call TRBJ1-2; D uncertain. Per the germline V gene, CDR1 is SQVTM and CDR2 is ANQGSEA. The V end was cut by 1 base, the J end by 5 bases, with 14 bases between. CDR3 length: 14 amino acids. The CDR3 is CSVEGDSWEYGYTF. The DNA of the CDR3 is TGCAGCGTTGAAGGCGATTCCTGGGAGTATGGCTACACCTTC. Using reference TRBV29-1 and TRBJ1-2 for the parts outside the CDR3, the full variable domain is SAVISQKPSRDICQRGTSLTIQCQVDSQVTMMFWYRQQPGQSLTLIATANQGSEATYESGFVIDKFPISRPNLTFSTLTVSNMSPEDSSIYLCSVEGDSWEYGYTFGSGTRLTVV.

V and J are TRBV15 and TRBJ1-5, with a possible D match to TRBD1 (6 bases). Trimming removed 7 bases from V and 7 bases from J, with 20 bases in between. Looked up from germline, CDR1 is LNHNV and CDR2 is YYDKDF (reference sequence). The CDR3 sequence is 15 residues long. Written as DNA, the CDR3 is TGTGCCACCACCCCTCGAGGGGGTGCGAACCAGCCCCAGCATTTT. This sequence encodes CATTPRGGANQPQHF.

This clone was detected once. This chain connects TRBV9 to TRBJ2-7; 7 bases agree with TRBD1. The CDR3 has 12 amino acids. Germline trimming cut 4 bases from V and 3 bases from J; bases unmatched to any gene: 1. Looked up from germline, CDR1 is SGDLS and CDR2 is YYNGEE. Here the CDR3 DNA reads TGTGCCAGCAGCCCAGGGGGCTACGAGCAGTACTTC. Translation: CASSPGGYEQYF.

V and J are TRBV19 and TRBJ2-2; the match to TRBD2 covers 7 bases. Germline V gene sequence: CDR1 LNHDA, CDR2 SQIVND (reference sequence). The CDR3 length is 17 residues. J gave up 3 bases and V 7 bases, and 14 bases lay outside the gene matches. CDR3 sequence reads: CASIPSFSGPYTGELFF. Written as DNA, the CDR3 is TGTGCCAGTATCCCTAGCTTTAGCGGGCCTTACACCGGGGAGCTGTTTTTT.

The rearrangement uses TRBV29-1 and TRBJ1-1, with D perhaps matching TRBD1 (6 bases). Trimming removed 3 bases at V and 3 bases at J, with 11 bases between. The germline V gene has CDR1 SQVTM and CDR2 ANQGSEA. CDR3 length equals 13 residues. The CDR3: CSVEEGGDTEAFF. The DNA for the CDR3 is TGCAGCGTTGAGGAGGGGGGCGACACTGAAGCTTTCTTT.

This clone was seen only once. This chain uses TRBV4-2 with TRBJ2-7; 10 bases agree with TRBD2. Per germline, CDR1 LGHNA and CDR2 YNFKEQ. J lost 6 bases, V lost 1 base, and 6 bases had no gene match. This CDR3 is 15 amino acids long. CDR3 amino acids: CASSQGAGGPLEQYF. In nucleotides, the CDR3 is TGTGCCAGCAGCCAAGGAGCGGGGGGGCCTCTCGAGCAGTACTTC.

The rearrangement links TRBV27 to TRBJ2-1; D might be TRBD2 (5 bases). Germline CDR1 MNHEY, CDR2 SMNVEV (reference sequence). The CDR3 length is 14 residues. The germline V and J ends were trimmed by 8 bases and 3 bases, with 14 bases remaining between them. In nucleotides, the CDR3 is TGTGCCAGCGCTCCCCAGCGGAACTACAATGAGCAGTTCTTC. As protein: CASAPQRNYNEQFF.

The rearrangement uses TRBV13 and TRBJ2-7, with 10 nucleotides matching TRBD1. There are 15 residues in the CDR3. CDR1 is PRHDT, CDR2 FYEKMQ, per germline (reference sequence). J gave up 3 bases and V 6 bases, and 8 bases lay outside the gene matches. DNA of the CDR3: TGTGCCAGCAGACTTCAAGGACAGGGGGGCTACGAGCAGTACTTC. Amino acid sequence: CASRLQGQGGYEQYF.

The genes are TRBV27 and TRBJ2-7; a weak D match, TRBD1 (6 bases). From germline, CDR1 is MNHEY and CDR2 SMNVEV (reference sequence). The CDR3 is 16 residues long. Trimming shortened V by 2 bases and J by 2 bases, and 16 bases separated the two germline ends. The CDR3 DNA sequence: TGTGCCAGCAGTTTAAGCGCCAGGGGAACTCCCTACGAGCAGTACTTC. Translated: CASSLSARGTPYEQYF.

The rearrangement uses TRBV27 and TRBJ2-1; no reliable D call. This CDR3 has 14 amino acids. The germline V and J ends were trimmed by 0 bases and 5 bases, with 8 bases remaining between them. Germline V gene sequence: CDR1 MNHEY, CDR2 SMNVEV (reference sequence). The CDR3 DNA reads as TGTGCCAGCAGTTTATCTTCCGTCAACAATGAGCAGTTCTTC. Translation: CASSLSSVNNEQFF.

As regards this clone: One end of the junction fails to match germline, which may point to a read error. J is TRBJ1-2 and V is TRBV11-2; TRBD1 is a possible D gene (6 bases). The CDR3 loop spans 18 amino acids. Germline CDR1 SGHAT, CDR2 FQNNGV. The CDR3 is CASSLDRGGRGKYYGYTF. In DNA form, the CDR3 reads TGTGCCAGCAGCTTAGATCGGGGGGGCAGGGGAAAGTACTACGGCTACACCTTC.

The chain couples TRBV5-4 to TRBJ2-6; D is unclear. Germline V CDR1 and CDR2: SGHNT, YYREEE (reference sequence). V was trimmed by 6 bases and J by 3 bases, leaving 10 bases between them. CDR3 length equals 14 residues. The CDR3 protein is CASTPGVGANVLTF. The CDR3 nucleotides read TGTGCCAGCACCCCTGGGGTTGGGGCCAACGTCCTGACTTTC.

The chain couples TRBV9 to TRBJ1-1, with 10 bases lining up with TRBD1. The CDR3 loop spans 13 amino acids. The germline V gene encodes CDR1 SGDLS and CDR2 YYNGEE. V was pared by 4 bases and J by 8 bases, with 5 bases of the junction left unmatched. The CDR3: CASSPRQGAEAFF. The CDR3 DNA is TGTGCCAGCAGCCCCAGACAGGGGGCCGAAGCTTTCTTT.

CDR3 in amino acids: CASSPGQGGGDTQYF. The CDR3 region has the DNA TGTGCCAGCTCTCCGGGACAGGGAGGTGGAGATACGCAGTATTTT. The gene calls are TRBV18 and TRBJ2-3; 9 bases agree with TRBD1. The CDR3 has 15 amino acids. Trimming removed 6 bases from V and 5 bases from J; junction bases left unmatched: 9. Germline V gene sequence: CDR1 KGHSH, CDR2 LQKENI.